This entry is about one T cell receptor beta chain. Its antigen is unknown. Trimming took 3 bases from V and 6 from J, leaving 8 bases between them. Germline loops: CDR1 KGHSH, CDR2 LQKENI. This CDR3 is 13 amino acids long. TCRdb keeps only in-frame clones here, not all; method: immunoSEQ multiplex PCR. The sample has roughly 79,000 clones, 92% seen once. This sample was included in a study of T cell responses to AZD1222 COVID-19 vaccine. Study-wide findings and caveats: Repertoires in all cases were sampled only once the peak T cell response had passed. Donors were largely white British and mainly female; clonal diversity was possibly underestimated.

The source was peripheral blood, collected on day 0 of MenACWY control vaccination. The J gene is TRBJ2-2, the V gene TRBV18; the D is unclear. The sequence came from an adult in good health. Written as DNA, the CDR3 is TGTGCCAGCTCACCGAAGAAGTCCGGGGAGCTGTTTTTT. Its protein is CASSPKKSGELFF.